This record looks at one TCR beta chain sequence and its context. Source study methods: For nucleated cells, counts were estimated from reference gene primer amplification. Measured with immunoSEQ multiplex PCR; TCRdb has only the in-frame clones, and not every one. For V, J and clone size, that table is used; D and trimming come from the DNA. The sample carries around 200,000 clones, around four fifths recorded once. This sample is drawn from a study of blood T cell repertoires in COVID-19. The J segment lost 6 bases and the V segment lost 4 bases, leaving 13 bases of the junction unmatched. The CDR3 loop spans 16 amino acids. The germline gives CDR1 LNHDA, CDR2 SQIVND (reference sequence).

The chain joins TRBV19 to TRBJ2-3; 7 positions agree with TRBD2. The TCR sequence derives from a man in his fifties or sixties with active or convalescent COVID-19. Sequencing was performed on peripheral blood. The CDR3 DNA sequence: TGTGCCAGTAGTACCCAAACTAGCGCAGGCGGCGATACGCAGTATTTT. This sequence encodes CASSTQTSAGGDTQYF.